The clone carrying this T cell receptor beta chain was seen just once. The antigen is unknown. All the donors were Caucasian adults who lived in Nashville, Tennessee. The study separated CD4+ cells into CD45RA+ naive and CD45RA-negative memory subsets. Profiling relied on immunoSEQ multiplex PCR, and the TCRdb table lists in-frame clones only, not all of them. In the table there are about 2.4 million clones, approximately 94% of which are singletons. This entry is derived from a study of shared clonotypes between healthy human individuals. V shed 4 bases, J shed 1 base, and the junction held 3 bases outside the gene matches. Germline-derived CDR1 and CDR2 are SGHTA and FQGNSA. CDR3 length: 14 amino acids. The study, taken as a whole, reports: Only blood underwent sampling, and tissue repertoires likely differ. Some naive CD4 clonotypes, around 4.7%, turned up in common across several donors.

This clonotype was sampled from a man in his late teens or twenties in good health. Some clones in this sample may be carry-over from other donors' samples. Specimen: naive CD4+ T cells from PBMCs. Sample subset: CD45RA+ positively selected. V and J are TRBV7-2 and TRBJ2-5; 7 nucleotides match TRBD1. In nucleotides, the CDR3 is TGTGCCAGCAGCTCTTGGACAGGCCAAGAGACCCAGTACTTC. Translated, it gives CASSSWTGQETQYF.